This T cell receptor beta chain was identified during a study of a mutant IDH1 vaccine in newly diagnosed glioma. Across the study: With temozolomide cycles, or 4-6 weeks after radiotherapy alone, vaccination was started. The treated population exhibited a male proportion of about 60%, a female proportion of 37.5%, and a mean age of around 40 years. Previous treatment comprised radiotherapy, temozolomide, or both, mostly both.

Study-wide points: Among top peripheral T cell clonotypes, changes seemed unrelated to pseudoprogression.

As to time point: week 11, during vaccination. A 20-mer mutant IDH1 peptide at 300 ug was injected subcutaneously with topical imiquimod. Data came from immunoSEQ multiplex PCR; TCRdb stores just in-frame clones and leaves some out. The table lists some 26,000 clones, approximately 70% of them singletons. On this clone: Its target is not known.

The CDR3 extends over 15 amino acids. Germline CDR1 reads GTSNPN; CDR2 reads SVGIG (reference sequence). V lost 4 bases to trimming and J lost 10 bases, with 20 bases between them. This sequence joins TRBV30 and TRBJ1-6; a weak D match, TRBD1 (6 bases). This receptor was obtained from a young man with glioma. Some clones in this sample may be carry-over from other donors' samples. The sample consisted of peripheral blood mononuclear cells (PBMCs), taken from a glioma patient whose treatment included an IDH1 peptide vaccine. CDR3 sequence: CAWNSIRGARSPLHF. The DNA for the CDR3 is TGTGCCTGGAATTCGATTCGGGGGGCCCGGTCACCCCTCCACTTT.